The present TCR beta chain was sequenced within a study of regulatory T cells in long-lasting Graves disease. The study, taken as a whole, reports: The study found TRBV28, TRBJ1-2 and TRBJ2-5 favored in persistent disease.

The table lists this clonotype with a few counts. The antigen is not known. Relying on iRepertoire HTBI primers and Arm-PCR of CDR3 regions, the team built TCR beta libraries. TCRdb re-derived calls from the multiplex PCR reads in MiXCR, one entry per CDR3 protein. The repertoire holds some 420,000 distinct CDR3 sequences, with around a fifth as singletons. The germline CDR1 and CDR2 sequences are SGHTA and FQGNSA. The J segment lost 0 bases and the V segment lost 5 bases, leaving 7 bases of the junction unmatched. The CDR3 runs 16 residues. Time point denoted: persistent/refractory GD, antithyroid drugs over 5 years with positive TRAb. From RNA extracted from PBMCs, the TCR library was made. The patients included were those that came from an endocrinology department in Xi'an, China. Staff took roughly 9 milliliters of peripheral blood and put it into EDTA tubes.

J is TRBJ1-5 and V is TRBV7-2, with 7 bases fitting TRBD1. The sequencing used peripheral blood mononuclear cells (PBMCs), collected when the disease was refractory, from a patient treated with antithyroid drugs. This clonotype originated in a female donor with Graves disease. As DNA, the CDR3 is TGTGCCAGCAGCCCCACAGGGGTCAATAGCAATCAGCCCCAGCATTTT. Translating gives CASSPTGVNSNQPQHF.